This TCR beta chain was recorded in a study of identical twins. Study outcomes and limitations: It was possible that invariant MAIT and iNKT cells partly confounded the zero-insertion analyses.

This clonotype showed up many times. What it binds is unknown. TCRdb reprocessed the 5' RACE reads via MiXCR and lists one record per CDR3 protein. The sample contains 700,000 to 950,000 distinct CDR3 sequences, more than 9% of which appear only once. CDR1 and CDR2 (germline): SEHNR, FQNEAQ (reference sequence). This CDR3 region has 17 residues. Trimming cost V 1 base and J 4 bases; bases outside gene matches: 10. The same data also went into a second study, on yellow fever vaccine responses in identical twins.

This TCR was sampled from a woman younger than 30 in good health. Sequencing was carried out using PBMCs. The genes are TRBV7-9 and TRBJ2-1; 7 bases are shared with TRBD2. DNA for the CDR3: TGTGCCAGCAGCTTAGGGCCCGGTCGCGGGGGATACAATGAGCAGTTCTTC. Residues: CASSLGPGRGGYNEQFF.